This T cell receptor (beta chain) was captured in a study of blood T cell repertoires in COVID-19. Looking at the study overall: Samples representing acute and convalescent COVID-19 were sourced from the United States, Italy and Spain. From T cells, B-cell-depleted T cells, or PBMCs came the material, which was cDNA or gDNA.

V gave up 2 bases and J gave up 0 bases; unmatched junction bases: 3. Germline V gene lookup returns CDR1 MNHEY and CDR2 SVGAGI. There are 15 residues in the CDR3. How the authors handled the data: Amplifying reference gene primers gave estimates of nucleated cell counts. Clones were sequenced by immunoSEQ multiplex PCR, and TCRdb holds only the in-frame ones, with some missing. V and J calls plus clone size are reproduced from that table; the DNA served to infer D and trimming. The sample has around 150,000 clones, 79% seen once; the top ten hold approximately 8.6%. The chain joins TRBV6-5 to TRBJ1-2; 7 positions agree with TRBD1. The sample comprised peripheral blood. The origin of this receptor is a man aged 50 to 59 with active or convalescent COVID-19. DNA of the CDR3: TGTGCCAGCAGTTACCGGACAGGACCTAACTATGGCTACACCTTC. Its protein product is CASSYRTGPNYGYTF.